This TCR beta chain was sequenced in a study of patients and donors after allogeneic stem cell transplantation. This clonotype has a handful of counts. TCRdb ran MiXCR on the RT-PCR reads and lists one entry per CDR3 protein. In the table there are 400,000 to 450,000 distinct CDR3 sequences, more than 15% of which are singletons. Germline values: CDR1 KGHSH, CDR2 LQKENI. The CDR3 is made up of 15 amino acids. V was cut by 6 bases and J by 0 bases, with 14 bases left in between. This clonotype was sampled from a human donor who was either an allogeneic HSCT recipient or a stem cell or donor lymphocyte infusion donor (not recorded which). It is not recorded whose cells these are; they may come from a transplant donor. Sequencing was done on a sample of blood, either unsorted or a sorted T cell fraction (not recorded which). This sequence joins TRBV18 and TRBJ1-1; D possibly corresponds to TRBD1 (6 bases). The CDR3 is CASSRRTAMNTEAFF. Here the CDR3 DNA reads TGTGCCAGCTCGAGACGGACAGCCATGAACACTGAAGCTTTCTTT.